The 21 T cell receptor beta chains below all came from one sample that was sequenced in a study of CXCR3-negative and CXCR3-positive naive CD8 T cells. Study findings and constraints: CXCR3-expressing naive cells carried TRB CDR3s more hydrophobic than those of CXCR3-negative naive cells.

The libraries of TRB cDNA were prepared using 5' RACE with UMI labels. TCRdb re-called the 5' RACE reads and shows each CDR3 protein once, DNA omitted. The record lists approximately 100,000 distinct CDR3 sequences, of which the ten most abundant hold about 0.35%. What these receptors recognize is not known. Sequenced input: naive CXCR3+ CD8+ T cells from blood. As to subset: CD45RO-CCR7+CD27+CD95- naive CD8+ T cells expressing CXCR3 (TNR3+). The receptors come from a human donor in good health. Some clones in this sample may be carry-over from other donors' samples.

The chain carries TRBV29-1 and TRBJ2-1. CDR3 length equals 11 residues. Per germline, CDR1 SQVTM and CDR2 ANQGSEA. The chain's CDR3 is CSVEGANEQFF.

This chain joins TRBV7-9 and TRBJ1-1. CDR1 and CDR2 (germline): SEHNR, FQNEAQ (reference sequence). The CDR3 runs 13 residues. Here the CDR3 reads CASVSAMNTEAFF.

V usage is TRBV12-3 or TRBV12-4 and J usage is TRBJ2-1. The CDR3 is made up of 13 amino acids. CDR3 sequence: CASSFVGYNEQFF.

The V call is TRBV23-1, the J call TRBJ2-7; TCRdb outputs TRBD1, but without DNA this stays unchecked. TRBV23-1 qualifies as an ORF whose function is uncertain. The CDR3 has 14 residues. The CDR3 is CASSPPGDPYEQYF.

The chain recombines TRBV7-9 with TRBJ2-7; TCRdb selects TRBD1, and the lack of DNA leaves this call unchecked. CDR3 length: 15 amino acids. The V gene's germline CDR1 is SEHNR and CDR2 FQNEAQ (reference sequence). The CDR3 spells CASSLGQGRSYEQYF. The variable domain in full, with the rest retrieved from reference TRBV7-9 and TRBJ2-7, is DTGVSQNPRHKITKRGQNVTFRCDPISEHNRLYWYRQTLGQGPEFLTYFQNEAQLEKSRLLSDRFSAERPKGSFSTLEIQRTEQGDSAMYLCASSLGQGRSYEQYFGPGTRLTVT.

The chain employs TRBV28 and TRBJ2-1; the TCRdb D gene call, TRBD2, has no DNA to confirm it. CDR1 is MDHEN, CDR2 SYDVKM, per germline. CDR3 length: 16 residues. The CDR3 region is CASSSELADHSNEQFF.

The gene calls are TRBV29-1 and TRBJ2-3. CDR1 and CDR2 (germline): SQVTM, ANQGSEA. The CDR3 runs 11 residues. The CDR3 protein is CSVYFTDTQYF.

The V and J genes are TRBV12-3 or TRBV12-4 and TRBJ2-3. The CDR3 has 12 amino acids. The CDR3 is CASSDVADTQYF.

The J gene is TRBJ2-1, the V gene TRBV7-9. The CDR3 totals 13 residues. Germline loops: CDR1 SEHNR, CDR2 FQNEAQ (reference sequence). This chain's CDR3 is CASSLAETDEQFF.

V usage is TRBV6-5 and J usage is TRBJ2-2. Per the germline V gene, CDR1 is MNHEY and CDR2 is SVGAGI. The CDR3 runs 14 residues. The CDR3 region is CASSYSIDSRELFF.

The rearrangement uses TRBV21-1 and TRBJ2-3; TCRdb indicates TRBD1, and absent DNA this call remains unverified. TRBV21-1 is noted as a pseudogene. CDR3 length equals 14 residues. The CDR3 spells CASRQGSSTDTQYF.

V and J are TRBV7-9 and TRBJ2-7; TCRdb lists TRBD2, though no DNA is available to test this call. In germline, CDR1 is SEHNR, CDR2 FQNEAQ (reference sequence). The CDR3 runs 14 residues. The CDR3 here is CASSQGSGGYEQYF.

This rearrangement joins TRBV4-1 to TRBJ2-1; as DNA is missing, the TRBD2 call by TCRdb cannot be tested. Germline lookup yields CDR1 MGHRA and CDR2 YSYEKL. The CDR3 has 14 residues. CDR3 region: CASSRVGEGSEQFF.

V is TRBV28 and J is TRBJ2-6; TCRdb proposes TRBD1, but this gene call is untestable without DNA. Germline CDR1 reads MDHEN; CDR2 reads SYDVKM. The CDR3 has 20 residues. Here the CDR3 reads CASSSGASGQGLSGANVLTF.

V usage is TRBV6-5 and J usage is TRBJ1-2; TCRdb designates TRBD1, a call that cannot be tested without DNA. The CDR3 is 18 residues long. CDR1 and CDR2 from the germline V gene are MNHEY and SVGAGI. This CDR3 is CASSPTRQPGQGFYGYTF.

This rearrangement joins TRBV4-3 to TRBJ2-2; absent DNA, TCRdb's TRBD2 call cannot be checked. This CDR3 has 18 residues. CDR1 LGHNA and CDR2 YSLEER come from the germline V gene. The CDR3 loop is CASSQDSYPAGDTGELFF.

This chain links TRBV7-3 with TRBJ2-1; TCRdb names TRBD2, which stays unverified in the absence of DNA. CDR3 length: 17 residues. Per germline, CDR1 SGHTA and CDR2 FQGTGA. CDR3 region: CASSLGIAGELYNEQFF. Complete variable domain (other parts from reference TRBV7-3 and TRBJ2-1): GAGVSQTPSNKVTEKGKYVELRCDPISGHTALYWYRQSLGQGPEFLIYFQGTGAADDSGLPNDRFFAVRPEGSVSTLKIQRTERGDSAVYLCASSLGIAGELYNEQFFGPGTRLTVL.

This chain joins TRBV28 and TRBJ2-3; TCRdb's D call of TRBD1 is untestable without DNA. The CDR3 spans 14 residues. Germline lookup yields CDR1 MDHEN and CDR2 SYDVKM. This CDR3 reads CASSEDRNTDTQYF.

The CDR3 loop reads CASSPRGVQQYF. The chain carries TRBV6-2 or TRBV6-3 and TRBJ2-7; TCRdb outputs TRBD1, but without DNA this stays unchecked. The CDR3 consists of 12 residues. Germline V CDR1 and CDR2: MNHEY, SVGEGT.

The chain uses TRBV28 and TRBJ1-3; TCRdb designates TRBD1, a call that cannot be tested without DNA. Germline V gene lookup returns CDR1 MDHEN and CDR2 SYDVKM. The CDR3 is 14 residues long. CDR3 amino acids: CASSLSGQGTTIYF.

The chain couples TRBV5-1 to TRBJ1-1; TCRdb lists TRBD1, though no DNA is available to test this call. Germline lookup yields CDR1 SGHRS and CDR2 YFSETQ. The CDR3 extends over 12 amino acids. CDR3 residues: CASRPGGTEAFF.